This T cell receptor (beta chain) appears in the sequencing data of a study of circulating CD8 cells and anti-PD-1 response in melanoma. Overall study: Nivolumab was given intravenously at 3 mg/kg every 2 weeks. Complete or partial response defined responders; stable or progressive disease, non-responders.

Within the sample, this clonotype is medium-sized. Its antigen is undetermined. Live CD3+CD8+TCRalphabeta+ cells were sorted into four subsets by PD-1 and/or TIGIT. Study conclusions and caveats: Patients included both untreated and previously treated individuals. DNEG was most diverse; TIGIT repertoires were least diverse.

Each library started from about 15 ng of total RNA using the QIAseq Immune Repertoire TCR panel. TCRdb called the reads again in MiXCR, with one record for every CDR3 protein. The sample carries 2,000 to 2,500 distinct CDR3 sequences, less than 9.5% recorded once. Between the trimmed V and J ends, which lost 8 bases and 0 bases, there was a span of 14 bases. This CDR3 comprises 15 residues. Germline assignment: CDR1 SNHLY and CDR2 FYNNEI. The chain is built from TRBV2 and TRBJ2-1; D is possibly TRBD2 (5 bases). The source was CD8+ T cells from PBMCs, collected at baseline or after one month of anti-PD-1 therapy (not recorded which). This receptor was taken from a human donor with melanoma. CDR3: CASPEGEGSYNEQFF. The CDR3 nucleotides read TGTGCCAGCCCAGAGGGAGAGGGCTCCTACAATGAGCAGTTCTTC.